This TCR beta chain was sequenced for a study of shared clonotypes between healthy human individuals. In regard to this clone: Its antigen is not known.

TCRdb's copy holds only in-frame clones and misses some; the assay was immunoSEQ multiplex PCR. The table lists over a million clones, 75% to 80% of them singletons. The CDR3 sequence is 13 residues long. The germline V gene has CDR1 SGHRS and CDR2 YFSETQ. Trimming removed 0 bases at V and 7 bases at J, with 7 bases between. Study outcomes and limitations: Several donors shared around 5.2% of their naive CD4 clonotypes. The diversity represented, both genetic and in exposure history, was limited by few donors.

The chain has TRBV5-1 and TRBJ2-2; no definite D call. This TCR was sampled from a man in his late teens or twenties in good health. Some clones in this sample may be carry-over from other donors' samples. Source material: memory CD4+ T cells from PBMCs. Regarding subset: CD45RA-negative fraction. In nucleotides, the CDR3 is TGCGCCAGCAGCTTGGGAGTCATCGGGGAGCTGTTTTTT. This encodes CASSLGVIGELFF.